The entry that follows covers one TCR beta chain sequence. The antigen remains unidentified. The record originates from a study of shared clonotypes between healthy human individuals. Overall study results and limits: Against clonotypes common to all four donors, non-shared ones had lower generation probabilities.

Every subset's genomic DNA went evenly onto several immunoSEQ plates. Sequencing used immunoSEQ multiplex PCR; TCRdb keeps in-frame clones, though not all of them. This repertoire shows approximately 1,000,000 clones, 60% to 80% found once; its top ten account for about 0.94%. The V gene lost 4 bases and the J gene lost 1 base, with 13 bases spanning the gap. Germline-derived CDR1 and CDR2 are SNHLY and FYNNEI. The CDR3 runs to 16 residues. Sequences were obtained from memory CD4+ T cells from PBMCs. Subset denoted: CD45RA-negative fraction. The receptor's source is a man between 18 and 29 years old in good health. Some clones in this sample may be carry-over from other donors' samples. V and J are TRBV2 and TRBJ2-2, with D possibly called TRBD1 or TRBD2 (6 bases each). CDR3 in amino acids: CASSVPRGQNTGELFF. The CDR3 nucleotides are TGTGCCAGCAGTGTCCCCCGGGGGCAGAACACCGGGGAGCTGTTTTTT.